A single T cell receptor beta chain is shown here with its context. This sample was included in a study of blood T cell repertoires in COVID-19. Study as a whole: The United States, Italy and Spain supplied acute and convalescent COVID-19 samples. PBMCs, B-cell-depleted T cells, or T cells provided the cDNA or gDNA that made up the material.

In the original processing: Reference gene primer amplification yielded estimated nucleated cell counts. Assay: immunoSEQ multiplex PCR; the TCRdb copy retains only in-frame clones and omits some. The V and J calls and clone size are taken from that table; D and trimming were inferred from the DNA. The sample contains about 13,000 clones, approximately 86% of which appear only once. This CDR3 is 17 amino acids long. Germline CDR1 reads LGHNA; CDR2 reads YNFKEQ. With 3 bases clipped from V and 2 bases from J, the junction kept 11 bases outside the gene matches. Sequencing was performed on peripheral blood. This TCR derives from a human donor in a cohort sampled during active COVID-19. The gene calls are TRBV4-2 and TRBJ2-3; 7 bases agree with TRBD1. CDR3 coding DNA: TGTGCCAGCAGCCAGGATTCGGACAGGCATTTCACAGATACGCAGTATTTT. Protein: CASSQDSDRHFTDTQYF.